This record looks at one T cell receptor (beta chain) sequence and its context. Its target is unknown. The data were obtained in a study of shared clonotypes between healthy human individuals. Whole-study results and caveats: How much donors shared clonotypes was expected to be affected by sequencing depth. About 5% of naive CD4 clonotypes were shared across several donors.

The germline V and J ends were trimmed by 3 bases and 5 bases, with 15 bases remaining between them. Germline V gene data show CDR1 as SGDLS and CDR2 as YYNGEE. The CDR3 contains 14 residues. The DNA input per sorted-subset replicate PCR was 200 to 250 ng, corresponding to 28,000 or so T cell genomes. Profiling relied on immunoSEQ multiplex PCR, and the TCRdb table lists in-frame clones only, not all of them. The sample gives more than 2 million clones, approximately 96% of which show up once; around 0.13% is in the top ten. This sequence originates from a man aged 18 to 29 in good health. Sequencing used naive CD4+ T cells sorted from blood. Subset specified: CD45RA+ positively selected. The rearrangement joins TRBV9 to TRBJ2-7, with D possibly being TRBD1 (5 bases). The CDR3 sequence is CASSANPGRDEQYF. The CDR3 DNA reads TGTGCCAGCAGCGCCAATCCCGGCAGGGACGAGCAGTACTTC.